What follows is one T cell receptor beta chain and its context. V was trimmed by 1 base and J by 4 bases, leaving 10 bases between them. This CDR3 has 14 residues. Germline V CDR1 and CDR2: SEHNR, FQNEAQ (reference sequence). These data are taken from a study of blood T cell repertoires in COVID-19. Study-wide context: Material from acute and convalescent COVID-19 was sourced from the United States, Italy and Spain. T cells, B-cell-depleted T cells, or PBMCs supplied cDNA or gDNA.

Original methodology: For nucleated cells, counts were estimated from reference gene primer amplification. Some clones are missing from TCRdb's copy, which holds only in-frame ones; the method was immunoSEQ multiplex PCR. Clone size and V and J calls were adopted from that table, with D and trimming inferred from the DNA. The sample lists nearly 110,000 clones; about four fifths were seen once. Sequencing input: peripheral blood. This chain joins TRBV7-9 and TRBJ1-1; perhaps TRBD1 as D (5 bases). This TCR derives from a man between 65 and 80 years old with acute or convalescent COVID-19. The CDR3 bases are TGTGCCAGCAGCTTAGTAGCAGGGATCACTGAAGCTTTCTTT. Translated: CASSLVAGITEAFF.